Each of the 19 T cell receptor beta chains below was sequenced from the same sample in a study of T cells expressing NK-cell markers (TCRdb year 2020). The library was produced with 5' RACE. Sequencing used an Illumina HiSeq 2000. With the reads reprocessed by TCRdb, a single entry stands for each CDR3 protein sequence and no DNA is reported. This sample's table contains approximately 170,000 distinct CDR3 sequences. The ten top clones hold roughly a fifth of the sample. The sequenced sample consisted of blood T cells: a sorted CD56 or NKG2C T cell subset, CD4+ or CD8+ T cells, or bulk PBMC T cells (not recorded which). All receptors come from a man between 18 and 69 years old in good health.

The chain joins TRBV11-2 to TRBJ2-7. The germline CDR1 and CDR2 sequences are SGHAT and FQNNGV. The CDR3 length is 13 residues. CDR3 in amino acids: CASSPRVYSEQYF.

V is TRBV3-1 and J is TRBJ1-6. This CDR3 comprises 16 residues. Germline V gene sequence: CDR1 LGHDT, CDR2 YNNKEL (reference sequence). The CDR3: CASSLDRSSYNSPLHF.

The chain recombines TRBV11-2 with TRBJ2-3; without DNA, the TCRdb call of TRBD2 cannot be checked. Germline V gives CDR1 SGHAT, CDR2 FQNNGV. CDR3 size: 18 residues. The CDR3 region is CASRDHEGGGVNPDTQYF. Combining the CDR3 with reference TRBV11-2 and TRBJ2-3 gives the whole variable domain EAGVAQSPRYKIIEKRQSVAFWCNPISGHATLYWYQQILGQGPKLLIQFQNNGVVDDSQLPKDRFSAERLKGVDSTLKIQPAKLEDSAVYLCASRDHEGGGVNPDTQYFGPGTRLTVL.

This chain uses TRBV11-2 with TRBJ2-1. The CDR3 totals 14 residues. The germline V gene has CDR1 SGHAT and CDR2 FQNNGV. The CDR3 sequence: CASSLSQADNEQFF. The whole variable domain, remainder taken from reference TRBV11-2 and TRBJ2-1, is EAGVAQSPRYKIIEKRQSVAFWCNPISGHATLYWYQQILGQGPKLLIQFQNNGVVDDSQLPKDRFSAERLKGVDSTLKIQPAKLEDSAVYLCASSLSQADNEQFFGPGTRLTVL.

The chain joins TRBV13 to TRBJ1-2; TCRdb's D gene call, TRBD1, goes unchecked for lack of DNA. CDR3 length: 15 amino acids. Germline V gene lookup returns CDR1 PRHDT and CDR2 FYEKMQ (reference sequence). The CDR3: CASSDWTNHGHGYTF.

The rearrangement joins TRBV7-9 to TRBJ2-7; TCRdb proposes TRBD1, but this gene call is untestable without DNA. The CDR3 runs to 13 residues. Germline V gives CDR1 SEHNR, CDR2 FQNEAQ (reference sequence). CDR3 region: CASSFMDNYEQYF. The full variable domain, its missing parts supplied by reference TRBV7-9 and TRBJ2-7, is DTGVSQNPRHKITKRGQNVTFRCDPISEHNRLYWYRQTLGQGPEFLTYFQNEAQLEKSRLLSDRFSAERPKGSFSTLEIQRTEQGDSAMYLCASSFMDNYEQYFGPGTRLTVT.

The rearrangement joins TRBV9 to TRBJ1-2; TCRdb gives TRBD1 as the D gene, but with no DNA this cannot be confirmed. The CDR3 contains 15 residues. Germline loops: CDR1 SGDLS, CDR2 YYNGEE. The CDR3 reads CASSEVGQGYYGYTF.

The chain joins TRBV27 to TRBJ2-7; TCRdb designates TRBD1, a call that cannot be tested without DNA. Germline values: CDR1 MNHEY, CDR2 SMNVEV (reference sequence). This CDR3 region has 14 residues. The CDR3 here is CASSSGTVSYEQYF.

The chain employs TRBV13 and TRBJ2-1; the D call from TCRdb, TRBD1, cannot be confirmed without DNA. This CDR3 contains 15 residues. Germline V gives CDR1 PRHDT, CDR2 FYEKMQ (reference sequence). The CDR3 protein is CASSLGGWGASEQFF.

The chain's CDR3 is CASSQLAGGYNEQFF. The V gene is TRBV12-3 or TRBV12-4, the J gene TRBJ2-1; TCRdb lists TRBD2, though no DNA is available to test this call. CDR3 length: 15 residues.

V gene TRBV6-2 or TRBV6-3 combines with J gene TRBJ2-7; the D call from TCRdb, TRBD2, cannot be confirmed without DNA. The CDR3 extends over 15 amino acids. Per the germline V gene, CDR1 is MNHEY and CDR2 is SVGEGT. CDR3 region: CASSWPSGGPYEQYF.

The gene calls are TRBV6-5 and TRBJ2-3; TCRdb selects TRBD2, and the lack of DNA leaves this call unchecked. The CDR3 contains 17 residues. Germline V lookup: CDR1 MNHEY, CDR2 SVGAGI. CDR3 sequence reads: CASSYRAGGGSTDTQYF.

This chain links TRBV2 with TRBJ1-5; TCRdb's D gene call, TRBD1, goes unchecked for lack of DNA. CDR3 size: 16 residues. The V gene's germline CDR1 is SNHLY and CDR2 FYNNEI. The CDR3: CASSETGVPSNQPQHF. Full variable domain (remainder filled in from reference TRBV2 and TRBJ1-5): EPEVTQTPSHQVTQMGQEVILRCVPISNHLYFYWYRQILGQKVEFLVSFYNNEISEKSEIFDDQFSVERPDGSNFTLKIRSTKLEDSAMYFCASSETGVPSNQPQHFGDGTRLSIL.

This rearrangement joins TRBV5-1 to TRBJ2-1; TCRdb selects TRBD2, and the lack of DNA leaves this call unchecked. CDR3 length: 17 amino acids. Germline V gene lookup returns CDR1 SGHRS and CDR2 YFSETQ. The CDR3 spells CASSSRTSGGYYNEQFF. Supplemented by reference TRBV5-1 and TRBJ2-1, the full variable domain reads KAGVTQTPRYLIKTRGQQVTLSCSPISGHRSVSWYQQTPGQGLQFLFEYFSETQRNKGNFPGRFSGRQFSNSRSEMNVSTLELGDSALYLCASSSRTSGGYYNEQFFGPGTRLTVL.

This chain connects TRBV7-9 to TRBJ1-1; TCRdb calls TRBD1, which cannot be checked without DNA. This CDR3 has 15 residues. Germline CDR1 is SEHNR and CDR2 is FQNEAQ (reference sequence). CDR3 region: CASSSQGHPNTEAFF.

CDR3 residues: CASSLLSVLADTQYF. The chain joins TRBV7-8 to TRBJ2-3. The CDR3 contains 15 residues. Germline lookup yields CDR1 SGHVS and CDR2 FQNEAQ.

The chain combines TRBV7-9 with TRBJ2-7; the D call from TCRdb, TRBD2, cannot be confirmed without DNA. In germline, CDR1 is SEHNR, CDR2 FQNEAQ (reference sequence). The CDR3 sequence is 16 residues long. The CDR3 region is CASSLSLTSGAYEQYF. The full variable domain, rest sourced from reference TRBV7-9 and TRBJ2-7, is DTGVSQNPRHKITKRGQNVTFRCDPISEHNRLYWYRQTLGQGPEFLTYFQNEAQLEKSRLLSDRFSAERPKGSFSTLEIQRTEQGDSAMYLCASSLSLTSGAYEQYFGPGTRLTVT.

The chain carries TRBV28 and TRBJ2-1. Germline values: CDR1 MDHEN, CDR2 SYDVKM. The CDR3 has 12 residues. The chain's CDR3 is CASTRGINEQFF. The full variable domain, its missing parts supplied by reference TRBV28 and TRBJ2-1, is DVKVTQSSRYLVKRTGEKVFLECVQDMDHENMFWYRQDPGLGLRLIYFSYDVKMKEKGDIPEGYSVSREKKERFSLILESASTNQTSMYLCASTRGINEQFFGPGTRLTVL.

The chain recombines TRBV7-6 with TRBJ2-7; no DNA is available, so the TRBD1 call from TCRdb remains unchecked. CDR3 size: 15 residues. The germline gives CDR1 SGHVS, CDR2 FNYEAQ. The CDR3 protein is CASSLDKSGDYEQYF.